The 16 T cell receptor delta chains in this list originate from one sample, sequenced in a study of γδ T cells in repeated Plasmodium falciparum infection. Vgamma9/Vdelta2+ and Vdelta2-negative gammadelta T cells were flow-sorted from PBMC for bulk sequencing. TCRdb reprocessed the multiplex PCR reads through CATT. The sample lists 45,000 to 70,000 delta-chain clones, around 1.5% seen once, with over 12% in the top ten. The sample comprised gamma-delta T cells from blood. These receptors were collected from a pool of human donors (malaria-infected and uninfected, not separated).

This clone was observed a handful of times. A far larger clone is only one base removed, so a read error is likely. The sample carries other DNA sequences with the same CDR3. No J gene was assigned, while the V gene was called as TRDV1; whether TRDD3, the table's D call, matches the DNA was not checked. The germline V gene has CDR1 TSWWSYY and CDR2 QGS. The CDR3 is made up of 21 amino acids. The CDR3 reads CALGDSSYGNGVICVTDKLIF. CDR3 in DNA: TGTGCTCTTGGGGACTCTTCCTACGGGAATGGGGTCATATGTGTCACCGATAAACTTATCTTT.

About this clone itself: A far larger clone lies a single base away; this is likely a read error. Within the sample, other DNA sequences also encode this same CDR3. The rearrangement links TRDV1 to TRDJ1; tentative D call: TRDD3 (6 bases). Here the J gene came from matching the DNA to germline, since TCRdb omits it. CDR3 length equals 18 residues. Trimming stripped 1 base from V and 0 bases from J, with 18 bases between. The germline CDR1 and CDR2 sequences are TSWWSYY and QGS. CDR3 amino acids: CALGEQLRWGSYTDKLIF. In DNA form, the CDR3 reads TGTGCTCTTGGGGAACAACTACGGTGGGGATCGTACACCGATAAACTCATCTTT.

The sample holds a few counts of this clone. A read error likely explains this, since a far larger clone differs by one base. Other DNA sequences of this sample code for an identical CDR3. The chain joins TRDV1 to TRDJ1; TRDD3 aligns across 8 bases. Germline matching of the DNA provided the J gene here, since TCRdb leaves it blank. This CDR3 spans 21 amino acids. Germline V CDR1 and CDR2: TSWWSYY, QGS. Germline trimming cut 0 bases from V and 0 bases from J; bases unmatched to any gene: 18. The CDR3 DNA reads TGTGCTCTTGGGGAACTCAAGCCCCACGGTGGGGATACAAGGTACACCGATAAACTCATCTTT. Protein: CALGELKPHGGDTRYTDKLIF.

Regarding this clone: This DNA's translation and the protein TCRdb lists, from a much larger clone, do not match at residue 17, likely due to a read error; the protein shown is translated from the DNA. The chain has TRDV2 and TRDJ1, with 11 positions matching TRDD3. TCRdb offers no J gene call, so here the DNA was matched to germline to obtain one. Germline CDR1 is GEAIGNYY and CDR2 is EKD. The CDR3 consists of 23 residues. Trimming at V came to 5 bases and at J to 2 bases, leaving 30 bases not matched to a gene. The CDR3 nucleotides are TGTGCCTGTGTAGTCCGAGGATTCGGGGCTAGGGTTCGACTGGGGGATAGTACCGATAAACTCATCTTT. This sequence encodes CACVVRGFGARVRLGDSTDKLIF.

This clone occurred many times. A far larger clone is one nucleotide away, so this likely arose from a read error. The sample carries other DNA sequences with the same CDR3. CDR3 bases: TGTGCCTGTGACACCGTAGGAAACCCCGGACCCCTGATCTTT. This sequence encodes CACDTVGNPGPLIF. V is TRDV2 and J is TRDJ4; D not certain. The CDR3 loop spans 14 amino acids. V was trimmed by 0 bases and J by 3 bases, leaving 13 bases between them. CDR1 is GEAIGNYY and CDR2 is EKD in the germline V gene.

To note about this clone: Only one base separates this from a far larger clonotype, so it likely reflects a read error. The same CDR3 also results from other DNA sequences found in this sample. The chain joins TRDV1 to TRDJ1; 10 nucleotides line up with TRDD3. The V gene end was trimmed by 9 bases and the J gene end by 8 bases; junction bases not matched to a gene: 18. The CDR3 is 16 residues long. Germline V gene data show CDR1 as TSWWSYY and CDR2 as QGS. The CDR3 bases are TGTGCTCTGGAGGATTTCCCCCCACTGGGGGATGAAAAACTCATCTTT. This sequence encodes CALEDFPPLGDEKLIF.

This clone came up a few times. The TCRdb protein, from a much larger clone, departs from this DNA's translation at residue 7, likely by read error; the protein shown derives from the DNA. The chain recombines TRDV1 with TRDJ1; 13 bases line up with TRDD3. Germline CDR1 is TSWWSYY and CDR2 is QGS. CDR3 length: 23 amino acids. Trimming removed 8 bases from V and 0 bases from J; junction bases left unmatched: 27. CDR3 protein: CALHLNCVAQLGDTGGYTDKLIF. In DNA, the CDR3 is TGTGCTCTTCACCTGAACTGCGTGGCCCAACTGGGGGATACGGGAGGGTACACCGATAAACTCATCTTT.

In the case of this clone: A read error is likely here: a far larger clone is one base away. The V gene is TRDV3, the J gene TRDJ1; D perhaps matches TRDD2 (5 bases). From germline, CDR1 is TVYSNPD and CDR2 GDNSRS (reference sequence). Deletions cut 3 bases from V and 7 bases from J, with 30 bases between. The CDR3 consists of 17 residues. This chain's CDR3 is CAFFRAALRSAYGKLIF. For the CDR3, the DNA is TGTGCCTTCTTCCGAGCGGCCCTACGGTCCGCCTACGGTAAACTCATCTTT.

Comment on this clone: This sequence is one base from a far larger clone and is likely a read error. The sample contains more than one DNA sequence encoding this CDR3. The gene calls are TRDV2 and TRDJ1, with D possibly matching TRDD3 (5 bases). The CDR3 loop spans 21 amino acids. V lost 0 bases and J 3 bases, leaving 31 bases between the germline ends. Germline V CDR1 and CDR2: GEAIGNYY, EKD. The CDR3 region has the DNA TGTGCCTGTGACACCGATGACGGGGGGTGGATCGACCCCCCCGATGCCGATAAACTCATCTTT. Its protein product is CACDTDDGGWIDPPDADKLIF.

Notes on this clone: This probably arose from a read error, given a far larger clone one base away. Other nucleotide sequences in the sample specify the same CDR3. The chain recombines TRDV3 with TRDJ1, with 11 bases matching TRDD3. This CDR3 is built from 22 residues. Germline V gene sequence: CDR1 TVYSNPD, CDR2 GDNSRS (reference sequence). After removal of 0 bases from V and 0 bases from J, the junction contained 24 bases not matched to a gene. Here the CDR3 DNA reads TGTGCCTTTAGACCCTTCCAATACTGGGGGATATCCGGGCCATCGTACACCGATAAACTCATCTTT. The encoded protein is CAFRPFQYWGISGPSYTDKLIF.

This clone has ten or more counts. The protein given by TCRdb reflects a much larger clone and differs at residue 10 from this DNA's translation, likely from a read error; the protein shown is the DNA's translation. The V call is TRDV1, the J call TRDJ1; 7 bases map to TRDD3. CDR1 and CDR2 (germline): TSWWSYY, QGS. The junction had 14 bases not matched to a gene; V was cut back by 6 bases and J by 4 bases. The CDR3 consists of 16 residues. As DNA, the CDR3 is TGTGCTCTTGGTAGGGCTACTCTGGGGGGCAACGATAAACTCATCTTT. This encodes CALGRATLGGNDKLIF.

Notes on this clone: It is likely a read error: a sequence one base away is far more abundant. This sample includes further DNA sequences coding for the same CDR3. This rearrangement joins TRDV2 to TRDJ1; 7 bases are shared with TRDD3. This CDR3 comprises 17 residues. The germline V gene encodes CDR1 GEAIGNYY and CDR2 EKD. V shed 3 bases, J shed 0 bases, and the junction held 12 bases outside the gene matches. CDR3 sequence reads: CACDSSYWGSYTDKLIF. The DNA for the CDR3 is TGTGCCTGTGACTCCTCGTACTGGGGTTCGTACACCGATAAACTCATCTTT.

Many counts were recorded for this clone. This DNA's translation differs at residue 13 from TCRdb's protein, which comes from a much larger clone; a read error is likely, and the protein shown is translated from the DNA. The genes are TRDV1 and TRDJ1; D perhaps matches TRDD2 (5 bases). No J segment appears in TCRdb, so it was assigned here by matching the sequence to germline. Per germline, CDR1 TSWWSYY and CDR2 QGS. This CDR3 has 17 residues. For the CDR3, the DNA is TGTGCTCTTGGGGAAGGTTTCCTCCAGACCTACACCAATAAACTCATCTTT. The encoded protein is CALGEGFLQTYTNKLIF.

There are a few counts of this clone. TCRdb records a much larger clone's protein for this DNA, with a difference at residue 10 that likely arises from a read error; the protein given is the translation of the DNA. The J gene is TRDJ1, the V gene TRDV1; 10 bases are shared with TRDD3. No J gene was available from TCRdb, and it was assigned here by a germline match of the DNA. The V and J ends lost 4 bases and 0 bases, in that order; junction bases with no gene match: 26. CDR3 length equals 23 residues. CDR1 and CDR2 (germline): TSWWSYY, QGS. This chain's CDR3 is CALGGTSAPSLYWGIRYTDKLIF. CDR3 nucleotides: TGTGCTCTTGGGGGTACTTCCGCTCCTTCACTCTACTGGGGGATTAGGTACACCGATAAACTCATCTTT.

This clone was seen a handful of times. The TCRdb protein comes from a much larger clone and disagrees with this DNA's translation at residue 5, likely due to a read error; the protein given here is derived from the DNA. The genes are TRDV2 and TRDJ3, with 10 positions matching TRDD3. TCRdb is silent on the J gene; assignment here came from matching the DNA to germline. The V gene end was trimmed by 3 bases and the J gene end by 1 base; junction bases not matched to a gene: 23. CDR1 and CDR2 (germline): GEAIGNYY, EKD. The CDR3 is made up of 24 amino acids. The DNA for the CDR3 is TGTGCCTGTGACCCCATCGATTCCCGTACTGGGGGATCAGGGCCTTCCTGGGACACCCGACAGATGTTTTTC. The encoded protein is CACDPIDSRTGGSGPSWDTRQMFF.

This clone appeared many times. This chain uses TRDV2 with TRDJ1; D is possibly TRDD3 (6 bases). Looked up from germline, CDR1 is GEAIGNYY and CDR2 is EKD. The CDR3 spans 16 residues. V was cut by 0 bases and J by 0 bases, with 13 bases left in between. The CDR3 nucleotides read TGTGCCTGTGACACCGAGGGGGAAGGGTACACCGATAAACTCATCTTT. It translates to CACDTEGEGYTDKLIF.